Below are 9 T cell receptor beta chains sequenced from a single sample in a study of read filtering for tumor transcriptome and immune sequencing. From roughly 0.4 ug of RNA, a library with molecular barcoded alpha/delta and beta/gamma adaptors was made. TCRdb fed the reads into MiXCR, producing one record per CDR3 protein. The sample has around 140,000 distinct CDR3 sequences; around 13% are singletons. The sequenced sample was a population of CD138-negative cells sorted from bone marrow. The source of these receptors is a donor at least 40 years old with multiple myeloma.

At least ten counts were recorded for this clonotype. The V call is TRBV6-2 or TRBV6-3, the J call TRBJ2-1; TRBD2 aligns across 11 bases. This CDR3 is built from 15 residues. CDR1 MNHEY and CDR2 SVGEGT come from the germline V gene. With V trimmed by 6 bases and J by 9 bases, 10 bases remained unmatched. CDR3 region: CASSTIAGGQIEQFF. CDR3 bases: TGTGCCAGCAGCACTATAGCGGGAGGGCAAATTGAGCAGTTCTTC.

This clonotype was detected many times. V gene TRBV7-9 combines with J gene TRBJ1-2; TRBD1 might be the D (5 bases). Germline CDR1 is SEHNR and CDR2 is FQNEAQ (reference sequence). Trimming left V 1 base short and J 8 bases short, with 20 bases between. The CDR3 loop spans 16 amino acids. CDR3 region: CASSLGQGVPTVGYTF. The CDR3 DNA sequence: TGTGCCAGCAGCTTAGGTCAGGGAGTCCCAACTGTCGGCTACACCTTC.

In its sample, this clonotype was seen a few times. The rearrangement links TRBV20-1 to TRBJ2-3; no clear D. CDR1 and CDR2 (germline): DFQATT, SNEGSKA (reference sequence). V shed 5 bases and J shed 2 bases, with 8 bases lying between them. The CDR3 totals 12 residues. The CDR3 region has the DNA TGCAGTGCTTCCCCCTACACAGATACGCAGTATTTT. This gives the protein CSASPYTDTQYF.

Regarding this clonotype: No DNA is shown, since the ends of the CDR3 on it are uncertain; the CDR3 is the one TCRdb lists. This sequence joins TRBV9 and TRBJ1-1. Germline V gene sequence: CDR1 SGDLS, CDR2 YYNGEE. The CDR3 sequence runs 13 residues, both termini included. CDR3 loop: CASSVAGGTEASF.

A word on this clonotype: A far larger clone is a single base away, which makes a read error likely. The CDR3 region is CASSQEAGYEQYF. The CDR3 DNA is TGCGCCAGCAGCCAAGAGGCAGGCTACGAGCAGTACTTC. This chain uses TRBV4-1 with TRBJ2-7; D is ambiguous. CDR1 MGHRA and CDR2 YSYEKL come from the germline V gene. This CDR3 region has 13 residues. Deletions cut 0 bases from V and 3 bases from J, with 6 bases between.

Many counts were recorded for this clonotype. The chain joins TRBV19 to TRBJ2-1; tentatively, D is TRBD1 or TRBD2 (7 bases each). The CDR3 contains 15 residues. Trimming shortened V by 7 bases and J by 0 bases, and 13 bases separated the two germline ends. CDR1 and CDR2 from the germline V gene are LNHDA and SQIVND (reference sequence). The CDR3 loop reads CASNRGGSSYNEQFF. The CDR3 region has the DNA TGTGCCAGTAACAGGGGCGGGAGCTCCTACAATGAGCAGTTCTTC.

In regard to this clonotype: A much larger clone lies one base from this, so it may be a read error. Lacking the conserved final phenylalanine or tryptophan, this CDR3 likely reflects a read error. The gene calls are TRBV7-6 and TRBJ1-1; 7 bases are a match to TRBD1. Looked up from germline, CDR1 is SGHVS and CDR2 is FNYEAQ. With V trimmed by 5 bases and J by 0 bases, 3 bases remained unmatched. The CDR3 extends over 14 amino acids. CDR3 DNA sequence: TGTGCCAGCAGCAGAGGGACAGTGAACACTGAAGCTTTCTCT. It yields the protein CASSRGTVNTEAFS.

This clonotype was detected ten times or more. The chain employs TRBV5-4 and TRBJ2-7, with 9 bases lining up with TRBD2. The germline gives CDR1 SGHNT, CDR2 YYREEE (reference sequence). There are 15 residues in the CDR3. The V gene end was trimmed by 2 bases and the J gene end by 6 bases; junction bases not matched to a gene: 9. The CDR3 loop reads CASSFRTSAVGEQYF. CDR3 nucleotide sequence: TGTGCCAGCAGCTTTCGGACTAGCGCCGTGGGCGAGCAGTACTTC.

This clonotype showed up many times. The V and J genes are TRBV10-3 and TRBJ1-4; 11 positions match TRBD1. V lost 5 bases, J lost 6 bases, and 2 bases stayed unmatched. This CDR3 is built from 14 residues. Germline V gene sequence: CDR1 ENHRY, CDR2 SYGVKD. DNA of the CDR3: TGTGCCATCAGTCGGACAGGGGGCGATGAAAAACTGTTTTTT. This codes for CAISRTGGDEKLFF.